This T cell receptor (beta chain) is from a study of OX40 agonist ivuxolimab in advanced cancers. This clone was seen once. Its cognate antigen is unknown. Notes on the study in general: Both CD4+ and CD8+ T cell populations in blood had undergone clonal expansion by week 6 at 0.1 to 3.0 mg/kg.

This CDR3 has 17 residues. V lost 4 bases to trimming and J lost 0 bases; unmatched junction nucleotides: 13. CDR1 is SGHRS and CDR2 is YFSETQ in the germline V gene. The method was immunoSEQ multiplex PCR; TCRdb's version includes in-frame clones alone and lacks a portion of them. The profile shows 25,000 or so clones, 83% of them singletons. The sequence was obtained from an adult with an advanced solid tumor such as melanoma, head and neck, liver or kidney cancer. The rearrangement links TRBV5-1 to TRBJ2-7, with 7 bases lining up with TRBD1. The input for sequencing was CD4+ or CD8+ T cells sorted from blood, taken in a trial of the OX40 agonist ivuxolimab. The CDR3 sequence: CASSPRDSTKSSYEQYF. CDR3 nucleotide sequence: TGCGCCAGCAGCCCAAGGGACAGCACAAAGAGCTCCTACGAGCAGTACTTC.